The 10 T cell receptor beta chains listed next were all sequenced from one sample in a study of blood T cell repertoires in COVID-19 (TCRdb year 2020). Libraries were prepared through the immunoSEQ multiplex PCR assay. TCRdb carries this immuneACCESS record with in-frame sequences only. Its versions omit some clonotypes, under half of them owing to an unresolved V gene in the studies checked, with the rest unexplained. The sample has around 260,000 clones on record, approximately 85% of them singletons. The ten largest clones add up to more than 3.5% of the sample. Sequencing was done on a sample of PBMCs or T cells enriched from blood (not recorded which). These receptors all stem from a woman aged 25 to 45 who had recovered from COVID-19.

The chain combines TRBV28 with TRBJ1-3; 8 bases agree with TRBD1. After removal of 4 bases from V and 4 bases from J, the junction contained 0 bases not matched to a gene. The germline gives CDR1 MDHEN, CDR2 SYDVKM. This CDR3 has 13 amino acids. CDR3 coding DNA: TGTGCCAGCAGTTGGGACAGGGGAAACACCATATATTTT. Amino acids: CASSWDRGNTIYF.

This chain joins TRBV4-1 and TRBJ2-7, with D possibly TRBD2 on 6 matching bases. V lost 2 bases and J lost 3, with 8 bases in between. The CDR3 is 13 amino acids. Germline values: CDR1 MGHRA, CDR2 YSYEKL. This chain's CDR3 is CASSQQGGYEQYF. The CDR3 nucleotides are TGCGCCAGCAGCCAACAGGGAGGCTACGAGCAGTACTTC.

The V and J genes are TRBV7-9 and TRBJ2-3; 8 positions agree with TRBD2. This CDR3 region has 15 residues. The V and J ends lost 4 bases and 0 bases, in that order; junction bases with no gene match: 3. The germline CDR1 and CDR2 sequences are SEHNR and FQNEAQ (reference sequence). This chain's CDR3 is CASSSLAGSTDTQYF. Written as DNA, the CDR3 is TGTGCCAGCAGCTCATTAGCGGGAAGCACAGATACGCAGTATTTT.

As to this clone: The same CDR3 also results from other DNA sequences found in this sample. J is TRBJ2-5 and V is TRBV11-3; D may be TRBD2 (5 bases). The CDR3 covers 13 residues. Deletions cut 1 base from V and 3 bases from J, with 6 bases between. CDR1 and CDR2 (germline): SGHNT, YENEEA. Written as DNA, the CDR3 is TGTGCCAGCAGCTTAGGGAGGAAAGAGACCCAGTACTTC. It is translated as CASSLGRKETQYF.

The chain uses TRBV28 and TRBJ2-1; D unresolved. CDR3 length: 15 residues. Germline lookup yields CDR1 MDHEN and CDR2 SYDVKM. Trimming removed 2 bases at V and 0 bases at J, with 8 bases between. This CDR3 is CASSLGGSSYNEQFF. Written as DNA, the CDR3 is TGTGCCAGCAGTTTAGGCGGCAGCTCCTACAATGAGCAGTTCTTC. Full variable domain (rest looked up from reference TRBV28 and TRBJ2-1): DVKVTQSSRYLVKRTGEKVFLECVQDMDHENMFWYRQDPGLGLRLIYFSYDVKMKEKGDIPEGYSVSREKKERFSLILESASTNQTSMYLCASSLGGSSYNEQFFGPGTRLTVL.

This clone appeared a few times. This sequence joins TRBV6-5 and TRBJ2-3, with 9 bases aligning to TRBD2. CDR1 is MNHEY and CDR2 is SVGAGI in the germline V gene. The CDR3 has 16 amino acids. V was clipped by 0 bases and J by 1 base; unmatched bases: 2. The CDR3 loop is CASSYSPSGGTDTQYF. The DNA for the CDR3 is TGTGCCAGCAGTTACTCCCCTAGCGGGGGCACAGATACGCAGTATTTT.

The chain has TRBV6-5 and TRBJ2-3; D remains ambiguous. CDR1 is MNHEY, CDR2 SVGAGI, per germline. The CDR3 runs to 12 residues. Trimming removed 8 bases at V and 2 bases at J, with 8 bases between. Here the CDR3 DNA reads TGTGCCAGCGGCCCAAACACAGATACGCAGTATTTT. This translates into CASGPNTDTQYF.

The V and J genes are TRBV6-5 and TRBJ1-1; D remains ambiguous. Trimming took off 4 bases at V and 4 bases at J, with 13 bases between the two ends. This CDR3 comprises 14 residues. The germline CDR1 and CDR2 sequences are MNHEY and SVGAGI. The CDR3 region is CASSSGAAITEAFF. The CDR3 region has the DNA TGTGCCAGCAGTTCGGGAGCGGCGATCACTGAAGCTTTCTTT.

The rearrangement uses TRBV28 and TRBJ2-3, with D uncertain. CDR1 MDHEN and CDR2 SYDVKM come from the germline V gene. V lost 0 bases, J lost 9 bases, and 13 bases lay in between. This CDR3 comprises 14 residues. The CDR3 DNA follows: TGTGCCAGCAGTTTATGGACCCTGTTCGGGACGCAGTATTTT. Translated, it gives CASSLWTLFGTQYF.

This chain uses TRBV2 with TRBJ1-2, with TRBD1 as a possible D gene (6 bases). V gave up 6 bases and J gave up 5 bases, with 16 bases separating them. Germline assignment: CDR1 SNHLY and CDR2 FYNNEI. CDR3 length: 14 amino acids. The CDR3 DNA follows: TGTGCCAGCAGCCAGAACCGACAGGAATATGGCTACACCTTC. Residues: CASSQNRQEYGYTF.